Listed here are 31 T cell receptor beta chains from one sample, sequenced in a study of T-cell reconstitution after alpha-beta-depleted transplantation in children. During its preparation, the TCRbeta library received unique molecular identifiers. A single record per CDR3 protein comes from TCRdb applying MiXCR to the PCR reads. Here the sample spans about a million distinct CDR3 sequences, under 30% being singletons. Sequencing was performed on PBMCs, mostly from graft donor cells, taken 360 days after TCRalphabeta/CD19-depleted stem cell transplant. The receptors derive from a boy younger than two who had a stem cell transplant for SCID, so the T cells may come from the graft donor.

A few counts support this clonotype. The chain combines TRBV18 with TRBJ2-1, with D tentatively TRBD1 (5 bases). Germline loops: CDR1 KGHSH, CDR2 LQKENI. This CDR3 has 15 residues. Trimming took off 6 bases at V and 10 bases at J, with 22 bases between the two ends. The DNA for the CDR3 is TGTGCCAGCTCCCCTCTCGGCAGGGAACCTTACGAGCAGTTCTTC. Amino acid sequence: CASSPLGREPYEQFF.

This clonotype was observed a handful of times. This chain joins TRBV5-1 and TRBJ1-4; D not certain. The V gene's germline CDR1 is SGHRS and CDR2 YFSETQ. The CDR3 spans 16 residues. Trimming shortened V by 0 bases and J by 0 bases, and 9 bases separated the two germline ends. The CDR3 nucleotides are TGCGCCAGCAGCTTGGTCTGGGGTTCAACTAATGAAAAACTGTTTTTT. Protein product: CASSLVWGSTNEKLFF.

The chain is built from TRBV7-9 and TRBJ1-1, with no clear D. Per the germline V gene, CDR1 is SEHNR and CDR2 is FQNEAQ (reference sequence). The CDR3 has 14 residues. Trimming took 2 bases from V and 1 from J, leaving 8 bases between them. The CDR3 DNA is TGTGCCAGCAGCTTATTTGAGGAGAACACTGAAGCTTTCTTT. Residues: CASSLFEENTEAFF. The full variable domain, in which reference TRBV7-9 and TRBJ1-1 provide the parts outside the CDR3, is DTGVSQNPRHKITKRGQNVTFRCDPISEHNRLYWYRQTLGQGPEFLTYFQNEAQLEKSRLLSDRFSAERPKGSFSTLEIQRTEQGDSAMYLCASSLFEENTEAFFGQGTRLTVV.

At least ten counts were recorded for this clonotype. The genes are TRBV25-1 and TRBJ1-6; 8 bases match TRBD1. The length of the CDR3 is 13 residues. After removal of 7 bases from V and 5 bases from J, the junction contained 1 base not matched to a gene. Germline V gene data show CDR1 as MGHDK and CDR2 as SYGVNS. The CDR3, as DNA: TGTGCCAGCACAGGGGGCGATAATTCACCCCTCCACTTT. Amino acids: CASTGGDNSPLHF. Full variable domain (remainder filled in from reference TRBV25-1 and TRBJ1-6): EADIYQTPRYLVIGTGKKITLECSQTMGHDKMYWYQQDPGMELHLIHYSYGVNSTEKGDLSSESTVSRIRTEHFPLTLESARPSHTSQYLCASTGGDNSPLHFGNGTRLTVT.

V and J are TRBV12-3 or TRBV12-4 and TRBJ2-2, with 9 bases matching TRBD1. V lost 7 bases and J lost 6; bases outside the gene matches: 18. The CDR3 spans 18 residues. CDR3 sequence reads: CASTLYRDRAVFAGELFF. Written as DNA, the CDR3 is TGTGCCAGCACCCTATACCGGGACAGGGCAGTATTTGCCGGGGAGCTGTTTTTT.

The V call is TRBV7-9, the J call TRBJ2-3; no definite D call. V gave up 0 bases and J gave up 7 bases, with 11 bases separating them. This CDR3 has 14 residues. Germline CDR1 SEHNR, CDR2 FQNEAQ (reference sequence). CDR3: CASSLAQSSNTQYF. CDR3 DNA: TGTGCCAGCAGCTTAGCGCAAAGCTCAAATACGCAGTATTTT.

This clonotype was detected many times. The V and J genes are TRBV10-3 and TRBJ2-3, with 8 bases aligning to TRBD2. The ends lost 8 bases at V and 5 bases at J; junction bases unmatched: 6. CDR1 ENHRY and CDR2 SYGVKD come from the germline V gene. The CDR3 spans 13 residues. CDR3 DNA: TGTGCCATCGGGGCCGGGGGGGAAGATACGCAGTATTTT. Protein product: CAIGAGGEDTQYF.

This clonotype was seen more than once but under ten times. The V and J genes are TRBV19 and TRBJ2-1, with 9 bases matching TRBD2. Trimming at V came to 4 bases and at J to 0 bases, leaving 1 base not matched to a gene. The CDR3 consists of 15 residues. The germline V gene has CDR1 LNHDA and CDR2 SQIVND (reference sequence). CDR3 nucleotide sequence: TGTGCCAGTAGTACTAGCGGGACCTCCTACAATGAGCAGTTCTTC. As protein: CASSTSGTSYNEQFF.

The CDR3 sequence: CASSDTGGSGNTIYF. Written as DNA, the CDR3 is TGTGCCAGCAGCGATACAGGGGGCTCTGGAAACACCATATATTTT. The V and J genes are TRBV7-6 and TRBJ1-3; 8 nucleotides align to TRBD1. The CDR3 runs 15 residues. Germline-derived CDR1 and CDR2 are SGHVS and FNYEAQ. The ends lost 5 bases at V and 0 bases at J; junction bases unmatched: 3. Full variable domain (missing parts from reference TRBV7-6 and TRBJ1-3): GAGVSQSPRYKVTKRGQDVALRCDPISGHVSLYWYRQALGQGPEFLTYFNYEAQQDKSGLPNDRFSAERPEGSISTLTIQRTEQRDSAMYRCASSDTGGSGNTIYFGEGSWLTVV.

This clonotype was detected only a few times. The CDR3 loop is CASSSSQPTDTQYF. CDR3 DNA sequence: TGCGCCAGCAGCTCCAGTCAACCGACAGATACGCAGTATTTT. The genes are TRBV5-1 and TRBJ2-3; D ambiguous. CDR3 length: 14 residues. The germline CDR1 and CDR2 sequences are SGHRS and YFSETQ. V lost 3 bases and J 3 bases, leaving 11 bases between the germline ends.

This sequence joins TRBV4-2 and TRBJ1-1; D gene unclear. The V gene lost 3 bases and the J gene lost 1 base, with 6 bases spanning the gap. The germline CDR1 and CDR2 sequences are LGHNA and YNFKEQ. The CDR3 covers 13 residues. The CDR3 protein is CASSHRSNTEAFF. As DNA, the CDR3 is TGTGCCAGCAGCCACAGATCGAACACTGAAGCTTTCTTT.

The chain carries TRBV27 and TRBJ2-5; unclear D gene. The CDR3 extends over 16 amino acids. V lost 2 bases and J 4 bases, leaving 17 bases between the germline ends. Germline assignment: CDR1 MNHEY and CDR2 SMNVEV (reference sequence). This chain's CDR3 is CASSLTPFFSGETQYF. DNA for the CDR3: TGTGCCAGCAGTTTAACGCCCTTCTTTAGTGGAGAGACCCAGTACTTC.

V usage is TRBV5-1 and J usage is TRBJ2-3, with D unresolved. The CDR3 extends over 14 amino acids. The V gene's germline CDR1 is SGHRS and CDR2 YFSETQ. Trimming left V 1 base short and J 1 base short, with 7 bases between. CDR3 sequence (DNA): TGCGCCAGCAGCTTGTATTTCGGCACAGATACGCAGTATTTT. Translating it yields CASSLYFGTDTQYF.

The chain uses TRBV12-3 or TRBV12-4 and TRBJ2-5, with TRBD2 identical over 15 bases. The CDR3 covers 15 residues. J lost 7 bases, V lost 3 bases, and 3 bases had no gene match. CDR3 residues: CASSFVGLAGGTQYF. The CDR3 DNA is TGTGCCAGCAGTTTTGTGGGACTAGCGGGGGGGACCCAGTACTTC.

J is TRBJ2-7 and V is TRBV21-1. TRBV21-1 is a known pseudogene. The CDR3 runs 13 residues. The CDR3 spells CASSKVRSYEQYF. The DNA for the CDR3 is TGTGCCAGCAGCAAAGTCCGCTCCTACGAGCAGTACTTC.

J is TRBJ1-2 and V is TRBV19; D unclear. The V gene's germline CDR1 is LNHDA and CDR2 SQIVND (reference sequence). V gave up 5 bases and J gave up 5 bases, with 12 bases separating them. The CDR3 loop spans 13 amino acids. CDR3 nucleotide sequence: TGTGCCAGTAGTCAACAACTAGATTATGGCTACACCTTC. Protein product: CASSQQLDYGYTF.

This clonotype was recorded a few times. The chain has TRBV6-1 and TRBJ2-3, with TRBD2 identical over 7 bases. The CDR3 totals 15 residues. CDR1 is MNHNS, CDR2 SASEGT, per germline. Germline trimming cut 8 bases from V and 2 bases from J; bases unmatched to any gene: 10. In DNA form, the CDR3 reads TGTGCCAGCGGTCCCTTGGGGGGGTTCACAGATACGCAGTATTTT. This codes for CASGPLGGFTDTQYF.

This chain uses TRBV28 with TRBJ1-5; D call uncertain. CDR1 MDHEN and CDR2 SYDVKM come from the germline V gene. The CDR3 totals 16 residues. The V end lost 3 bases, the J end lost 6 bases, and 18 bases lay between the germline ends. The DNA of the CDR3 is TGTGCCAGCAGTTTTAAATATGTTGAAGGCGGTCAGCCCCAGCATTTT. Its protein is CASSFKYVEGGQPQHF.

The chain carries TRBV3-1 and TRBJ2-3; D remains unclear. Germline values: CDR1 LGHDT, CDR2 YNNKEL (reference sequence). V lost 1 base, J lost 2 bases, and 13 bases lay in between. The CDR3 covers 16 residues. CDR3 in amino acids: CASSQGRPASTDTQYF. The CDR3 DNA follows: TGTGCCAGCAGCCAAGGACGGCCGGCGTCCACAGATACGCAGTATTTT.

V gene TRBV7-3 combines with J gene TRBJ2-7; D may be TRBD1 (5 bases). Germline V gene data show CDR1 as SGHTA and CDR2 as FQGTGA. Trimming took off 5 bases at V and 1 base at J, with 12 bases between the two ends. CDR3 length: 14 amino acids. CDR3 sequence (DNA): TGTGCCAGCAGCCCAGGCGCAGGGTCCTACGAGCAGTACTTC. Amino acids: CASSPGAGSYEQYF.

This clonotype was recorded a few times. DNA of the CDR3: TGTGCCAGCAGCCCCGAACTCCCGAACACTGAAGCTTTCTTT. Amino acid sequence: CASSPELPNTEAFF. This chain joins TRBV7-9 and TRBJ1-1; D is unresolved. The CDR3 has 14 amino acids. Germline CDR1 reads SEHNR; CDR2 reads FQNEAQ (reference sequence). V shed 5 bases and J shed 1 base, with 11 bases lying between them.

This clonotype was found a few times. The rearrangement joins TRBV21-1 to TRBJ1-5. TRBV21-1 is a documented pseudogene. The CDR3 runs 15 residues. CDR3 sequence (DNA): TGTGCCAGCAGCAAACTAGCAGCCCCGGATGGGGCCCAGCATTTT. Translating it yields CASSKLAAPDGAQHF.

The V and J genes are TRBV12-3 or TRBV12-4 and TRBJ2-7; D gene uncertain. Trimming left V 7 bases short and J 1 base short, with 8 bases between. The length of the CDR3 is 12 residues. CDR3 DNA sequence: TGTGCCAGCACCCACGGGTCCTACGAGCAGTACTTC. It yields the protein CASTHGSYEQYF.

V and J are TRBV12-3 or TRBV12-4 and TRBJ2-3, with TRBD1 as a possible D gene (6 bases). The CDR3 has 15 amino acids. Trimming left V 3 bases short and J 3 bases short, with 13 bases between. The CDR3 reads CASSFGTGWTDTQYF. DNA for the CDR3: TGTGCCAGCAGTTTTGGCACAGGGTGGACAGATACGCAGTATTTT.

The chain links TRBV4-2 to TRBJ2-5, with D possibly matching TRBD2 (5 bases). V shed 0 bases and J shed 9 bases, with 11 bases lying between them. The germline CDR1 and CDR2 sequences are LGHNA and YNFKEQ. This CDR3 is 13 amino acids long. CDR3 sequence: CASSQDSTGSQYF. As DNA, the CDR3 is TGTGCCAGCAGCCAAGATTCGACGGGGTCCCAGTACTTC.

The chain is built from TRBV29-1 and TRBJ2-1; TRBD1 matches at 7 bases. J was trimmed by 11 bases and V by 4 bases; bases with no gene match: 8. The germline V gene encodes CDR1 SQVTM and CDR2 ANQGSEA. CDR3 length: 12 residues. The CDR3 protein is CSVAPQGDKQFF. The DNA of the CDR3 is TGCAGCGTTGCCCCTCAGGGGGACAAGCAGTTCTTC.

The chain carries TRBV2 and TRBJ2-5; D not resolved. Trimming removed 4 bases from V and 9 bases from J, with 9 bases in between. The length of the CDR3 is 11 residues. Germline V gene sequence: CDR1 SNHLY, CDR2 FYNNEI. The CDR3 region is CASSVNYPQYF. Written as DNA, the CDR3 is TGTGCCAGCAGTGTAAACTACCCCCAGTACTTC.

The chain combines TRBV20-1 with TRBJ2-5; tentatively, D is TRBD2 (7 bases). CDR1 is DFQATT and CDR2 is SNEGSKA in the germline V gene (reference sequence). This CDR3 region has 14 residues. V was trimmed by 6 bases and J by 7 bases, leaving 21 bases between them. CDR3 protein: CSANRPGAGATQYF. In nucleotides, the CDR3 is TGCAGTGCCAACAGACCGGGGGCGGGGGCGACCCAGTACTTC.

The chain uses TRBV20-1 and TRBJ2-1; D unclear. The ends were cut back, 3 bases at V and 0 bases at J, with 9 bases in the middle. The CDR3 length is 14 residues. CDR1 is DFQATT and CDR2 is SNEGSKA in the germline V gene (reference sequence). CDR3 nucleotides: TGCAGTGCTAGTCATGTCCTCTCCTACAATGAGCAGTTCTTC. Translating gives CSASHVLSYNEQFF.

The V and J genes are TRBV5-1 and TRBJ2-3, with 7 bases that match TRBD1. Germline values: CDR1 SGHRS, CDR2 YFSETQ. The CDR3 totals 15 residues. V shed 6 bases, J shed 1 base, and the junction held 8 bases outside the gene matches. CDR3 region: CASNYRDRGTDTQYF. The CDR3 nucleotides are TGCGCCAGCAATTACCGGGACAGAGGCACAGATACGCAGTATTTT.

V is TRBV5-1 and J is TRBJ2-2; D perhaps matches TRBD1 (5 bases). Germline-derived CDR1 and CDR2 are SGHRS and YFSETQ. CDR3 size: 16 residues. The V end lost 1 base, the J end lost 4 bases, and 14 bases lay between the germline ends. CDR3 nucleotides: TGCGCCAGCAGCTTGTACCCCGACAGAGGCACCGGGGAGCTGTTTTTT. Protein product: CASSLYPDRGTGELFF.